This TCR beta chain comes out of a study of cytomegalovirus exposure and HLA in healthy donors. This CDR3 comprises 14 residues. The germline gives CDR1 SGHDT, CDR2 YYEEEE. The V segment lost 4 bases and the J segment 3 bases; nucleotides outside the gene matches: 4. The PCR had 60 Vbeta and 13 Jbeta primers. Measured with immunoSEQ multiplex PCR; TCRdb has only the in-frame clones, and not every one. The profile shows some 180,000 clones, around three quarters of them singletons. The material sequenced was PBMCs. The origin of this receptor is a woman in her thirties in good health and CMV-seropositive. The genes are TRBV5-6 and TRBJ2-3, with 8 bases matching TRBD2. The CDR3 region has the DNA TGTGCCAGCAGCCCGGGACTAGGTACAGATACGCAGTATTTT. Encoded protein: CASSPGLGTDTQYF.